This TCR beta chain was identified in a study of PD-1 blockade in classical Hodgkin lymphoma. Following autologous stem cell transplantation, relapse occurred in every patient, and exposure to brentuximab vedotin varied. Magnetic negative selection served to purify CD4+ T cells out of PBMCs that had been thawed. Findings of the study overall: By C4D1 there was a significant rise in CD4+ TCR diversity but not in CD8+ TCR diversity.

Assay used: immunoSEQ multiplex PCR; TCRdb lists only in-frame clones, some missing. The repertoire holds about 12,000 clones, 79% seen once, with about 1.4% in the top ten. This CDR3 is built from 13 residues. V lost 3 bases, J lost 1 base, and 6 bases lay in between. The germline CDR1 and CDR2 sequences are MRHNA and SNTAGT. As to this clone: Antigen: not known.

The chain joins TRBV6-4 to TRBJ1-1; D gene ambiguous. The TCR originated in a human donor with classical Hodgkin lymphoma. The material was CD4+ T cells from blood, obtained at baseline. The DNA of the CDR3 is TGTGCCAGCAGTGAGACCCCGAACACTGAAGCTTTCTTT. This encodes CASSETPNTEAFF.